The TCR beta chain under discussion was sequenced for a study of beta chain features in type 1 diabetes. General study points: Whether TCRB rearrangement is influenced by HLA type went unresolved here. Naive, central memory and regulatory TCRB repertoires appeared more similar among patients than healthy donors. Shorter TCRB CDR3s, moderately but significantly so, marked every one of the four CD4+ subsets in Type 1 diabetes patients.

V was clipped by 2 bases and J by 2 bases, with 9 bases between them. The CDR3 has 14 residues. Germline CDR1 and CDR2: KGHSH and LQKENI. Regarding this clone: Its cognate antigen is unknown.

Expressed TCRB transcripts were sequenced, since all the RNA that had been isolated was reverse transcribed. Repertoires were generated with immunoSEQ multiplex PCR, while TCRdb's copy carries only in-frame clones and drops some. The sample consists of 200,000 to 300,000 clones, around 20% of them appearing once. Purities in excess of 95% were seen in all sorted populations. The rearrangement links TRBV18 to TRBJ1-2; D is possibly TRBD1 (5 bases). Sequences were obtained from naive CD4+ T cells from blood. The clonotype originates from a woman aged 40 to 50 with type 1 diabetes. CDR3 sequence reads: CASSPSSGNYGYTF. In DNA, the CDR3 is TGTGCCAGCTCACCAAGTTCAGGGAACTATGGCTACACCTTC. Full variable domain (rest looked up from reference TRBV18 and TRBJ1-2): NAGVMQNPRHLVRRRGQEARLRCSPMKGHSHVYWYRQLPEEGLKFMVYLQKENIIDESGMPKERFSAEFPKEGPSILRIQQVVRGDSAAYFCASSPSSGNYGYTFGSGTRLTVV.